This T cell receptor (beta chain) is from a study of OX40 agonist ivuxolimab in advanced cancers. About the study: Patients received ivuxolimab, an agonistic anti-OX40 (CD134) antibody. Dose-escalation patients suffered from hepatocellular carcinoma, melanoma, renal cell or head and neck cancer.

TCRdb's table, derived via immunoSEQ multiplex PCR, lists solely in-frame clones and lacks some. The profile shows some 13,000 clones, about 83% of them singletons. This CDR3 is 14 amino acids long. Germline loops: CDR1 SGHVS, CDR2 FQNEAQ. V lost 3 bases, J lost 4 bases, and 13 bases lay in between. Study outcomes and limitations: Researchers report that CD8+ T cells had, on average, more expanded clones than CD4+. Low normalized clonal expansion also occurred in some nonresponding patients.

Comment on this clone: Its matching antigen is unknown.

This receptor was identified in an adult with an advanced solid tumor such as melanoma, head and neck, liver or kidney cancer. The source was CD4+ or CD8+ T cells sorted from blood, collected in a trial of the OX40 agonist ivuxolimab. The genes are TRBV7-8 and TRBJ2-7; unclear D gene. The CDR3: CASSFDPAGYEQYF. The DNA of the CDR3 is TGTGCCAGCAGCTTTGATCCGGCAGGTTACGAGCAGTACTTC. Complete variable domain (other parts from reference TRBV7-8 and TRBJ2-7): GAGVSQSPRYKVAKRGQDVALRCDPISGHVSLFWYQQALGQGPEFLTYFQNEAQLDKSGLPSDRFFAERPEGSVSTLKIQRTQQEDSAVYLCASSFDPAGYEQYFGPGTRLTVT.